Sequencing of this TCR beta chain was carried out in a study of human T cells and chemical hapten exposure. Study summary: 0.01% DPC was applied to the upper back in patch tests, which were read at 6 days.

In the study's own analysis: Samples held a median of roughly 100,000 TCRs, range about 23,224–700,000. TCRdb ran MiXCR on the RACE reads and lists one entry per CDR3 protein. The V and J calls here are based on TCRdb, not the publication. The sample lists 95,000 or so distinct CDR3 sequences, roughly a tenth occurring once. The time point here: patch test 1, 2 weeks after DPC sensitization. The treatment is: therapeutic diphenylcyclopropenone sensitization with weekly scalp DPC. The CDR3 has 15 residues. Trimming stripped 5 bases from V and 9 bases from J, with 20 bases between. Germline assignment: CDR1 SGHAT and CDR2 FQNNGV. This clonotype was seen only a few times.

The specimen was whole blood, collected in connection with sensitization to the hapten diphenylcyclopropenone (DPC). The rearrangement links TRBV11-2 to TRBJ2-1, with D maybe TRBD2 (6 bases). The receptor was derived from a man in his forties or fifties with alopecia areata. Some clones in this sample may be carry-over from other donors' samples. The DNA for the CDR3 is TGTGCCAGCAGCCCCTTACCAGCGGTGGGGGGTGAGCAGTTCTTC. Amino acid sequence: CASSPLPAVGGEQFF.